This T cell receptor beta chain was sequenced for a study of T cells in localized non-small cell lung cancer. General study findings and limits: Because sequencing included only one region (of the tumor), heterogeneity remains possible. Adjacent lung tissue had a median roughly 62 of the top 100 clones found in the tumor. Blood T cell density predicted longer survival; adjacent-lung clonality, shorter.

The CDR3 covers 16 residues. Germline lookup yields CDR1 SGHRS and CDR2 YFSETQ. With 4 bases removed from V and 1 base from J, the gap between germline ends came to 17 bases. The method was immunoSEQ multiplex PCR; TCRdb's version includes in-frame clones alone and lacks a portion of them. The table lists tens of thousands of clones, almost 85% of them singletons, with less than 15% in the top ten. This clone came up once. What it recognizes is unknown. The receptor's source is a female donor over 55 with stage I lung adenocarcinoma. The sample here was peripheral blood, taken before any cancer treatment. The chain has TRBV5-1 and TRBJ1-1, with D possibly being TRBD1 (6 bases). This chain's CDR3 is CASSLTPKGQNTEAFF. As DNA, the CDR3 is TGCGCCAGCAGCCTAACGCCAAAGGGACAGAACACTGAAGCTTTCTTT.